The rows below give T cell receptor beta chains drawn from one sample of a study of CD8+ T cells in alopecia areata. The assay was immunoSEQ multiplex PCR, and TCRdb's table has in-frame clones only and misses some. The sample has fewer than 200,000 clones; 50% to 75% are singletons. The sequencing here drew on CD4+ T cells sorted from blood, taken at approximately week 56, from a patient treated with tofacitinib. These receptors all stem from a human donor with alopecia areata. Both conserved end residues are part of each CDR3. D genes are given only for firm matches. Clone size is not always given. Where it is, it says once, few, many or a class for expanded clones.

>.|13|.|TRBV2|TRBJ2-5
CASGVATQETQYF
TGTGCCAGCGGGGTAGCAACTCAAGAGACCCAGTACTTC
>.|13|.|TRBV29-1|TRBJ1-3
CSVESLSGNTIYF
TGCAGCGTTGAGTCACTCTCTGGAAACACCATATATTTT
>.|9|.|TRBV29-1|TRBJ2-7
CSVEEEQYF
TGCAGCGTTGAGGAAGAGCAGTACTTC
>.|13|few|TRBV5-1|TRBJ1-1
CASSLRRDTEAFF
TGCGCCAGCAGCTTGAGGAGGGACACTGAAGCTTTCTTT
>.|16|.|TRBV6-5|TRBJ2-7
CASSYSGAPSSYEQYF
TGTGCCAGCAGTTACTCCGGCGCCCCAAGCTCCTACGAGCAGTACTTC
>.|12|.|TRBV29-1|TRBJ1-2
CSGGSPGNGYTF
TGCAGCGGCGGGTCACCCGGGAATGGCTACACCTTC
>.|16|.|TRBV10-3|TRBJ1-3
CAISVGGGSSGNTIYF
TGTGCCATCAGTGTCGGCGGGGGAAGCTCTGGAAACACCATATATTTT
>.|13|few|TRBV7-9|TRBJ2-2
CASSLSLAGELFF
TGTGCCAGCAGCTTATCCCTGGCCGGGGAGCTGTTTTTT
>.|15|.|TRBV5-1|TRBJ1-1
CASIPPGGTNTEAFF
TGCGCCAGCATACCTCCCGGGGGAACGAACACTGAAGCTTTCTTT
>.|12|.|TRBV6-5|TRBJ2-3
CASNQPADTQYF
TGTGCCAGCAATCAACCTGCAGATACGCAGTATTTT
>.|16|.|TRBV4-2|TRBJ1-6
CASMGRKGEKNSPLHF
TGTGCCAGCATGGGTCGGAAAGGAGAAAAGAATTCACCCCTCCACTTT
>TRBD2|11|.|TRBV29-1|TRBJ2-3
CSGRTRDTQYF
TGCAGCGGTAGGACTAGGGATACGCAGTATTTT
>TRBD1|12|.|TRBV7-2|TRBJ1-1
CASSEQGVGAFF
TGTGCCAGCAGCGAACAGGGGGTGGGCGCTTTCTTT
>TRBD1|13|.|TRBV6-6|TRBJ1-1
CASSRTGNTEAFF
TGTGCCAGCAGCAGGACAGGGAACACTGAAGCTTTCTTT
>TRBD1|12|.|TRBV30|TRBJ1-1
CAWGRGATEAFF
TGTGCCTGGGGCAGGGGGGCCACTGAAGCTTTCTTT
>TRBD1|14|.|TRBV19|TRBJ1-4
CASSTRQGGEKLFF
TGTGCCAGTAGTACCCGACAGGGTGGCGAAAAACTGTTTTTT
>.|18|.|TRBV11-2|TRBJ2-6
CASSSLPGQATGANVLTF
TGTGCCAGCAGCTCGCTCCCGGGACAAGCAACTGGGGCCAACGTCCTGACTTTC
>.|14|.|TRBV6-5|TRBJ1-5
CASSKGPSNQPQHF
TGTGCCAGCAGTAAGGGACCGAGCAATCAGCCCCAGCATTTT
>.|15|.|TRBV19|TRBJ2-3
CASSMRFLATDTQYF
TGTGCCAGTAGTATGAGGTTCCTGGCCACAGATACGCAGTATTTT
>.|14|.|TRBV5-1|TRBJ1-1
CASSLRGAGTEAFF
TGCGCCAGCAGTTTACGGGGGGCTGGTACTGAAGCTTTCTTT
>TRBD1|16|.|TRBV6-5|TRBJ1-2
CASSYSGTGGVGPYTF
TGTGCCAGCAGTTACTCCGGGACAGGGGGCGTTGGGCCCTACACCTTC
>.|13|few|TRBV5-1|TRBJ1-5
CASRQETNQPQHF
TGCGCCAGCCGACAGGAAACGAATCAGCCCCAGCATTTT
>.|11|.|TRBV7-9|TRBJ2-7
CASSREGEQYF
TGTGCCAGCAGCCGCGAGGGAGAGCAGTACTTC
>TRBD1|15|.|TRBV7-9|TRBJ2-3
CASSFETGVKDTQYF
TGTGCCAGCAGCTTTGAGACAGGGGTGAAAGATACGCAGTATTTT
>.|14|.|TRBV7-9|TRBJ1-2
CASSFWSQSYGYTF
TGTGCCAGCAGCTTCTGGTCACAGTCGTATGGCTACACCTTC
>.|14|few|TRBV9|TRBJ2-5
CASSVAIDQETQYF
TGTGCCAGCAGCGTAGCAATAGACCAGGAGACCCAGTACTTC
>TRBD1|14|.|TRBV10-3|TRBJ1-2
CAVKGQATNYGYTF
TGTGCCGTCAAAGGACAGGCGACTAACTATGGCTACACCTTC
>.|14|.|TRBV5-1|TRBJ2-7
CASSLERGSYEQYF
TGCGCCAGCAGCTTGGAAAGGGGTTCCTACGAGCAGTACTTC
>.|13|once|TRBV5-1|TRBJ2-1
CASSFEGSNEQFF
TGCGCCAGCAGTTTTGAGGGAAGCAATGAGCAGTTCTTC
>.|15|few|TRBV6-6|TRBJ1-1
CASSYPPGMNTEAFF
TGTGCCAGCAGTTACCCGCCAGGGATGAACACTGAAGCTTTCTTT
>TRBD1|14|few|TRBV27|TRBJ1-2
CASSFSGTGGGYTF
TGTGCCAGCAGTTTCTCCGGGACAGGGGGGGGCTACACCTTC
>.|10|.|TRBV29-1|TRBJ2-7
CSGGEYEQYF
TGCAGCGGGGGGGAATACGAGCAGTACTTC
>.|14|once|TRBV6-6|TRBJ1-5
CASSYSGFDQPQHF
TGTGCCAGCAGTTACTCCGGGTTTGATCAGCCCCAGCATTTT
>.|13|.|TRBV9|TRBJ2-2
CASSVVGTGELFF
TGTGCCAGCAGCGTAGTTGGCACCGGGGAGCTGTTTTTT
>.|14|once|TRBV30|TRBJ2-3
CAWAYGGITDTQYF
TGTGCCTGGGCATACGGGGGCATCACAGATACGCAGTATTTT
>.|13|.|TRBV9|TRBJ2-4
CASSVGLKNIQYF
TGTGCCAGCAGCGTAGGTCTTAAAAACATTCAGTACTTC
>.|12|.|TRBV29-1|TRBJ1-4
CSARDGPEKLFF
TGCAGCGCTCGGGACGGTCCTGAAAAACTGTTTTTT